This TCR beta chain was observed in a study of early T cells in non-severe SARS-CoV-2 infection. Findings and caveats of the study: VDJdb-based matching was biased toward anti-spike CD8 responses and missed private and CD4 specificities.

The sample holds many counts of this clonotype. Its specificity is not known. Germline loops: CDR1 SGHAT, CDR2 FQNNGV. The length of the CDR3 is 14 residues. V shed 5 bases and J shed 5 bases, with 15 bases lying between them. Unique molecular identifiers tagged individual cDNA molecules. TCRdb fed the 5' RACE reads into MiXCR, producing one record per CDR3 protein. The data show around 62,000 distinct CDR3 sequences, with over 4.5% seen just once and around 5.2% held by the top ten. This clonotype originated in an adult who was a healthcare worker with PCR-confirmed SARS-CoV-2 infection or an uninfected control (not recorded which). Sample: whole blood. The chain combines TRBV11-2 with TRBJ2-5, with TRBD1 as a possible D gene (6 bases). CDR3 region: CASSDAGVGETQYF. For the CDR3, the DNA is TGTGCCAGCAGCGACGCAGGGGTGGGGGAGACCCAGTACTTC.